The 3 T cell receptor beta chains given below trace back to one sample, sequenced in a study of human T cells and chemical hapten exposure. Blood, whole and unfractionated, served as the source for total RNA extraction. Each CDR3 protein is one row after TCRdb ran MiXCR on the 5' RACE reads. The profile shows 130,000 or so distinct CDR3 sequences, approximately 4% of them singletons. All receptors derive from a female donor in good health.

This clonotype showed up just a few times. The V and J genes are TRBV28 and TRBJ2-3, with 10 bases identical to TRBD2. This CDR3 comprises 15 residues. V shed 1 base, J shed 8 bases, and the junction held 6 bases outside the gene matches. Looked up from germline, CDR1 is MDHEN and CDR2 is SYDVKM. CDR3 sequence: CASSLLAGGPGTQYF. The DNA of the CDR3 is TGTGCCAGCAGTTTATTAGCGGGGGGTCCTGGTACGCAGTATTTT.

There are a few counts of this clonotype. The chain employs TRBV27 and TRBJ1-6; D possibly corresponds to TRBD1 (5 bases). This CDR3 comprises 18 residues. V was shortened by 0 bases and J by 0 bases, with 12 bases between the two germline ends. Germline V gene lookup returns CDR1 MNHEY and CDR2 SMNVEV (reference sequence). The CDR3, as DNA: TGTGCCAGCAGTTTATCGTGGGGCCCCAGCTCCTATAATTCACCCCTCCACTTT. It specifies CASSLSWGPSSYNSPLHF.

This clonotype was detected ten times or more. V is TRBV29-1 and J is TRBJ2-7, with D uncertain. The V and J ends lost 7 bases and 2 bases respectively, with 9 bases between them. Germline CDR1 is SQVTM and CDR2 is ANQGSEA. This CDR3 comprises 11 residues. This CDR3 reads CSAHLAYEQYF. In DNA, the CDR3 is TGCAGCGCCCACCTGGCCTACGAGCAGTACTTC.